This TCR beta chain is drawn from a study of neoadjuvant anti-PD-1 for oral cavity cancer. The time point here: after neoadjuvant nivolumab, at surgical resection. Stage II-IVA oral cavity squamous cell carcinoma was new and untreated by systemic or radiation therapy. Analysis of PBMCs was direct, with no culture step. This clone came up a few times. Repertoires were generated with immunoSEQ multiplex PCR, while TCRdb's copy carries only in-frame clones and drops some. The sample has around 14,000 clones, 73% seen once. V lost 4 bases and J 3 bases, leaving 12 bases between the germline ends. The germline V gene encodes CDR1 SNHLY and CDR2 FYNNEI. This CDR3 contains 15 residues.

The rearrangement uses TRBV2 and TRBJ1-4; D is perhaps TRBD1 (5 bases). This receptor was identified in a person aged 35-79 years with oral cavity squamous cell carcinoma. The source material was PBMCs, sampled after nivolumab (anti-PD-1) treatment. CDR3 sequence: CASSVGGPANEKLFF. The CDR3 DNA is TGTGCCAGCAGTGTGGGGGGACCAGCTAATGAAAAACTGTTTTTT. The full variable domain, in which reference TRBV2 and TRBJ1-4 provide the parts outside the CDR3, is EPEVTQTPSHQVTQMGQEVILRCVPISNHLYFYWYRQILGQKVEFLVSFYNNEISEKSEIFDDQFSVERPDGSNFTLKIRSTKLEDSAMYFCASSVGGPANEKLFFGSGTQLSVL.